Described below is a single T cell receptor (beta chain) sequence and its context. Antigen: not known. Using immunoSEQ multiplex PCR, the repertoire was profiled, and TCRdb retains in-frame clones only, with some absent. The data hold about 110,000 clones, with about 92% observed a single time. With 6 bases clipped from V and 1 base from J, the junction kept 5 bases outside the gene matches. The CDR3 has 14 amino acids. Looked up from germline, CDR1 is ENHRY and CDR2 is SYGVKD. This record comes from a study of siplizumab effects on memory and regulatory T cells. Study-level findings and limits: Tregs proliferating in siplizumab cultures lacked confirmation of their suppressive function.

Specimen: Tregs sorted from blood. The source of this sequence is a human donor in good health. The chain has TRBV10-3 and TRBJ1-1; TRBD1 aligns across 7 bases. CDR3 sequence (DNA): TGTGCCATCAGAGGGGGCGCTTGGAACACTGAAGCTTTCTTT. This gives the protein CAIRGGAWNTEAFF.